This T cell receptor (beta chain) comes out of a study of monozygotic twins with inflammatory bowel disease. Notes on the study in general: Clonotype sharing was lower in IBD patients than healthy twins, most markedly with disease activity.

The CDR3 length is 14 residues. The V gene's germline CDR1 is MNHEY and CDR2 SVGAGI. Total RNA input per TCR library was approximately 3.5 ug. No DNA is given; TCRdb re-called the 5' RACE reads and lists each CDR3 protein once. The sample holds around 150,000 distinct CDR3 sequences. To note about this clonotype: Its antigen is unknown.

The source material was blood. The clonotype comes from a human donor with ulcerative colitis or Crohn's disease, or a healthy co-twin of an affected twin (not recorded which). The chain uses TRBV6-5 and TRBJ2-1; without DNA, the TCRdb call of TRBD1 cannot be checked. The CDR3 reads CASSYGAGYNEQFF.